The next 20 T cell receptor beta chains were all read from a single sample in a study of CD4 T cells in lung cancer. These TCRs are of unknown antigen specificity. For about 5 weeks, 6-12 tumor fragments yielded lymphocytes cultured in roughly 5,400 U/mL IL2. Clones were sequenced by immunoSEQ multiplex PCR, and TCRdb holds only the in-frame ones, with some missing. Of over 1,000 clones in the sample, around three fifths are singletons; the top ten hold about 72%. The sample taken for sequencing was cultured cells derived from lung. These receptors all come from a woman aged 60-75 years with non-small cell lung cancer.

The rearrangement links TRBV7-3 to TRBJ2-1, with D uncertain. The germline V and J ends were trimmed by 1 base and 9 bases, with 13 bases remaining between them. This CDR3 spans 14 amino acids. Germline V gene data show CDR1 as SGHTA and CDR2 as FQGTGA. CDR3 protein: CASSLMGSESEQFF. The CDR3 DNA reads TGTGCCAGCAGCTTAATGGGCAGTGAAAGTGAGCAGTTCTTC.

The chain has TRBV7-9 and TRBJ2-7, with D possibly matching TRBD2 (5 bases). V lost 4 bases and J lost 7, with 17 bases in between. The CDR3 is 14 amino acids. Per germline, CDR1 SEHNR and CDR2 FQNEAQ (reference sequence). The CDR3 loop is CASSSPGRRGEQYF. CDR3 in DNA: TGTGCCAGCAGCTCCCCGGGCCGACGGGGAGAGCAGTACTTC.

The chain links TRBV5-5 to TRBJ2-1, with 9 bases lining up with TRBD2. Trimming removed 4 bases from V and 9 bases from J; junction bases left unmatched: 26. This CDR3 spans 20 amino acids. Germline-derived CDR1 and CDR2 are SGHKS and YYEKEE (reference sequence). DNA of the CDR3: TGTGCCAGCAGCCAGAGGCTCCTGAGGGCGGGGGGGCCTAATGGAGGTGAGCAGTTCTTC. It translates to CASSQRLLRAGGPNGGEQFF.

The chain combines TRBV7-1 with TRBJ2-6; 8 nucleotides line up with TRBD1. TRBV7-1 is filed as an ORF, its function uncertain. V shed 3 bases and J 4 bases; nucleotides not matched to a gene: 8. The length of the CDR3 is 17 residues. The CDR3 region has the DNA TGTGCCAGCAGCTCTATCCAGGGGGCGCGGGGGGCCAACGTCCTGACTTTC. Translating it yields CASSSIQGARGANVLTF.

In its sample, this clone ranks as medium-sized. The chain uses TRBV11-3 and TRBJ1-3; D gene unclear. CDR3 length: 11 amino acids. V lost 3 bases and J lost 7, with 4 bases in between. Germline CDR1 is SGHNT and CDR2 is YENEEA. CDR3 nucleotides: TGTGCCAGCAGCTTCAGTAACACCATATATTTT. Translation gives CASSFSNTIYF.

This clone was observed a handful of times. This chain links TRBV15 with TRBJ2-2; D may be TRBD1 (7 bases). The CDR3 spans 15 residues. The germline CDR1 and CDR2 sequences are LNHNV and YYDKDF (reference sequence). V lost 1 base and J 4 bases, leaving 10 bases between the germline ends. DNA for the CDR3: TGTGCCACCAGCAGAGTCCAGGGGGGCACCGGGGAGCTGTTTTTT. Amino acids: CATSRVQGGTGELFF. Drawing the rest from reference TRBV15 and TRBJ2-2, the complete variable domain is DAMVIQNPRYQVTQFGKPVTLSCSQTLNHNVMYWYQQKSSQAPKLLFHYYDKDFNNEADTPDNFQSRRPNTSFCFLDIRSPGLGDTAMYLCATSRVQGGTGELFFGEGSRLTVL.

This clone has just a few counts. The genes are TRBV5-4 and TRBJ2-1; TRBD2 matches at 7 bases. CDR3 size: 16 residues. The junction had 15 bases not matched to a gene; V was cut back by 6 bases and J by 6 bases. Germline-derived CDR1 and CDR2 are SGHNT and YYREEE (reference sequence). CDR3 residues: CASTLWGGTTFNEQFF. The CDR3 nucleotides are TGTGCCAGCACTCTCTGGGGGGGAACTACTTTCAATGAGCAGTTCTTC.

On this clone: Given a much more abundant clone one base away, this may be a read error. The DNA of the CDR3 is TGCGCCAGCAGCCAGACACGGGGGGCCCCCAGGAACTTC. Its translation: CASSQTRGAPRNF. V and J are TRBV23-1 and TRBJ2-7; tentatively, D is TRBD2 (7 bases). TRBV23-1 is an ORF for which the function is uncertain. The CDR3 consists of 13 residues.

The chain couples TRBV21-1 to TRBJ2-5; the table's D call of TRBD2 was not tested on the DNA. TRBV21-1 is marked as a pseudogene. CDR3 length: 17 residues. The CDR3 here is CASSTGTSGGDQETQYF. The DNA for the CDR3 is TGTGCCAGCAGCACCGGGACTAGCGGGGGGGACCAAGAGACCCAGTACTTC.

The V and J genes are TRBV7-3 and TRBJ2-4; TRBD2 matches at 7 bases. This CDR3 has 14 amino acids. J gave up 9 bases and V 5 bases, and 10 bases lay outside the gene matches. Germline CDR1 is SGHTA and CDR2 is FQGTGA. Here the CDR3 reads CASSVQIPGGIQYF. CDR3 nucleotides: TGTGCCAGCAGCGTCCAAATCCCGGGGGGCATTCAGTACTTC.

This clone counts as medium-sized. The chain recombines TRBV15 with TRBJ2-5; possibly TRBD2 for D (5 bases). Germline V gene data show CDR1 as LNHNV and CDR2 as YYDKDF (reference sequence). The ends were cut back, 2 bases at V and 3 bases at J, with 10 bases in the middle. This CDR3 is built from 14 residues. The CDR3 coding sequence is TGTGCCACCAGCAGATCTCAAGCGGAAGAGACCCAGTACTTC. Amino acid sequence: CATSRSQAEETQYF.

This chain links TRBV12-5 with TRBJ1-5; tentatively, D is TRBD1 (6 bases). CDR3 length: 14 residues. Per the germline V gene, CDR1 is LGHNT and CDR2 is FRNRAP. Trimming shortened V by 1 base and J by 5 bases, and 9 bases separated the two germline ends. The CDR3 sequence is CASGLGHRDQPQHF. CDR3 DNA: TGTGCTAGTGGTTTGGGTCACAGGGATCAGCCCCAGCATTTT. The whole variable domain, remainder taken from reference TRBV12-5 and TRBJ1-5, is DARVTQTPRHKVTEMGQEVTMRCQPILGHNTVFWYRQTMMQGLELLAYFRNRAPLDDSGMPKDRFSAEMPDATLATLKIQPSEPRDSAVYFCASGLGHRDQPQHFGDGTRLSIL.

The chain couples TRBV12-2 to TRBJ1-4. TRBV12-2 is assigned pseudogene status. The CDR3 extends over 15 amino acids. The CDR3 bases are TGTGCAAGTCGCCCCAGGGTCTTGGAGGATGAAAAACTGTTTTTT. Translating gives CASRPRVLEDEKLFF.

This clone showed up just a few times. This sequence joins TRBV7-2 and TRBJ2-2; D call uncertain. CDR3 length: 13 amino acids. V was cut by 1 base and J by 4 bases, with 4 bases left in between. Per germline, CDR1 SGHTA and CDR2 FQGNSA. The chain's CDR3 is CASSLESTGELFF. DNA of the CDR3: TGTGCCAGCAGCTTAGAAAGCACCGGGGAGCTGTTTTTT.

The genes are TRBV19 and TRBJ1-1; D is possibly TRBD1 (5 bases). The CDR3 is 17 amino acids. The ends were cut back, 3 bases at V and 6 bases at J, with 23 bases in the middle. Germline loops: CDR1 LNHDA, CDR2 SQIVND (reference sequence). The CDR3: CASSIPRGSGLSAEAFF. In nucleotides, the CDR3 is TGTGCCAGTAGTATTCCCCGCGGCTCGGGACTGAGCGCTGAAGCTTTCTTT.

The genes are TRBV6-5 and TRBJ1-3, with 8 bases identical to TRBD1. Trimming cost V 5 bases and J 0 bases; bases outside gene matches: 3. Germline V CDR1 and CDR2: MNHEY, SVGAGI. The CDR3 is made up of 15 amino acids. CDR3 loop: CASSRTGNSGNTIYF. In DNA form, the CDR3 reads TGTGCCAGCAGTCGGACAGGGAACTCTGGAAACACCATATATTTT.

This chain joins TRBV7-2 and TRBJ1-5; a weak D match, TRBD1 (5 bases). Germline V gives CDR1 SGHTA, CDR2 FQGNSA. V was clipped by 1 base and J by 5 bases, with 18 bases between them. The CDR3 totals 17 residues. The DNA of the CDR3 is TGTGCCAGCAGCTTAGGGGTAACAGGCGGGCGCGATCAGCCCCAGCATTTT. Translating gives CASSLGVTGGRDQPQHF.

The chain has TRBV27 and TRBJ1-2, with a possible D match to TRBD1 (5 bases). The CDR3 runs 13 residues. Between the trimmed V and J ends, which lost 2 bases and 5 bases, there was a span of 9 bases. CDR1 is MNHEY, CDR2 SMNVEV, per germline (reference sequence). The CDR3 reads CASSLGGGYGYTF. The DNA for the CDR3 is TGTGCCAGCAGTTTAGGGGGAGGGTATGGCTACACCTTC.

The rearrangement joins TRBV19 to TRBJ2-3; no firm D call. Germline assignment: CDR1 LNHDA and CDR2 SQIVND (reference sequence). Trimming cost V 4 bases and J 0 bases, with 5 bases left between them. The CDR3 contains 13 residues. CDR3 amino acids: CASSTQSTDTQYF. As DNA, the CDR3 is TGTGCCAGTAGTACCCAAAGCACAGATACGCAGTATTTT. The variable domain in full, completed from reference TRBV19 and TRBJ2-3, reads DGGITQSPKYLFRKEGQNVTLSCEQNLNHDAMYWYRQDPGQGLRLIYYSQIVNDFQKGDIAEGYSVSREKKESFPLTVTSAQKNPTAFYLCASSTQSTDTQYFGPGTRLTVL.

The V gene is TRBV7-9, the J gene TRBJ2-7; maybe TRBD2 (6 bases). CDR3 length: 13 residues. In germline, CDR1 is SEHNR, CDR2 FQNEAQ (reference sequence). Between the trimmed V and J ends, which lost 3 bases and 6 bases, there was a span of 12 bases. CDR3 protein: CASSFAGNLEQYF. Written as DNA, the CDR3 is TGTGCCAGCAGCTTTGCGGGGAACCTCGAGCAGTACTTC. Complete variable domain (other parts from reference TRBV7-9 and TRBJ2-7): DTGVSQNPRHKITKRGQNVTFRCDPISEHNRLYWYRQTLGQGPEFLTYFQNEAQLEKSRLLSDRFSAERPKGSFSTLEIQRTEQGDSAMYLCASSFAGNLEQYFGPGTRLTVT.